This TCR beta chain comes out of a study of blood T cell repertoires in COVID-19. Study summary: Sites across the United States, Italy and Spain contributed samples from acute and convalescent COVID-19.

The cohort comprised adults aged roughly 18 to 90 years residing in about two dozen US areas. Self-reported history from a screening survey and questionnaire set each donor's cohort. Here immunoSEQ multiplex PCR was the method, and the copy in TCRdb shows in-frame clones only, minus some. This sample carries 130,000 to 150,000 clones, roughly 83% of them seen once, and the ten largest clones take 9.2%. The specimen was PBMCs or T cells enriched from blood (not recorded which). The receptor was derived from a man between 50 and 59 years old who had recovered from COVID-19.

The CDR3 sequence is CASSIGVRGTQETQYF. The CDR3 DNA follows: TGTGCCAGTAGTATCGGAGTCAGGGGGACTCAAGAGACCCAGTACTTC. The genes are TRBV19 and TRBJ2-5; D might be TRBD1 (7 bases). This CDR3 is 16 amino acids long. CDR1 LNHDA and CDR2 SQIVND come from the germline V gene (reference sequence). Trimming removed 3 bases from V and 2 bases from J, with 16 bases in between.